The 19 T cell receptor beta chains below were found in one sample sequenced in a study of CD8 T cells in ankylosing spondylitis. Via MiXCR, TCRdb re-called the 5' RACE reads, giving one row per CDR3 protein. The table records 180,000 or so distinct CDR3 sequences, roughly 12% of them present only once. The sample was blood, either unsorted or a sorted T cell fraction (not recorded which). The origin of the receptors is a male donor with ankylosing spondylitis or in good health (not recorded which).

In the case of this clonotype: Because it lacks the conserved phenylalanine or tryptophan at the end, this CDR3 is likely a read error. The V call is TRBV29-1, the J call TRBJ2-7; 7 bases match TRBD2. Trimming removed 4 bases from V and 2 bases from J; junction bases left unmatched: 8. This CDR3 is 14 amino acids long. The germline V gene encodes CDR1 SQVTM and CDR2 ANQGSEA. For the CDR3, the DNA is TGCAGCGTTGGAGATCGCGGGAGAGCCTACGAGCAGTACTCC. It translates to CSVGDRGRAYEQYS.

This clonotype was found many times. This chain joins TRBV5-1 and TRBJ2-1; weak D call: TRBD1 (6 bases). Germline values: CDR1 SGHRS, CDR2 YFSETQ. The V and J ends lost 8 bases and 12 bases respectively, with 24 bases between them. This CDR3 has 14 residues. As DNA, the CDR3 is TGCGCCAGTACCCGGGACACCGTGGGGGATGGGCAGTTCTTC. Its protein is CASTRDTVGDGQFF.

In its sample, this clonotype was seen many times. This rearrangement joins TRBV3-1 to TRBJ2-1; 7 bases are a match to TRBD1. CDR3 length: 16 residues. With 4 bases clipped from V and 4 bases from J, the junction kept 10 bases outside the gene matches. The V gene's germline CDR1 is LGHDT and CDR2 YNNKEL (reference sequence). CDR3 amino acids: CASSPTDRVAYNEQFF. CDR3 nucleotide sequence: TGTGCCAGCAGCCCCACTGACAGGGTAGCATACAATGAGCAGTTCTTC.

This clonotype was seen repeatedly, ten times or more. The chain carries TRBV4-2 and TRBJ1-5; D might be TRBD1 (6 bases). V lost 8 bases, J lost 6 bases, and 20 bases lay in between. The CDR3 is 15 residues long. Per the germline V gene, CDR1 is LGHNA and CDR2 is YNFKEQ. The CDR3 reads CASGGRQGSSQPQHF. Here the CDR3 DNA reads TGTGCCAGCGGGGGGCGGCAGGGGTCGAGTCAGCCCCAGCATTTT.

V and J are TRBV3-1 and TRBJ2-7, with a tentative D call TRBD2 (6 bases). V was clipped by 3 bases and J by 5 bases, with 17 bases between them. The CDR3 is 15 residues long. CDR1 and CDR2 from the germline V gene are LGHDT and YNNKEL (reference sequence). The CDR3 loop is CASSQTRGRTDEQYF. The CDR3 DNA reads TGTGCCAGCAGCCAGACTAGAGGGAGAACAGACGAGCAGTACTTC.

This clonotype was seen at least ten times. This chain connects TRBV6-1 to TRBJ2-3; 7 bases fit TRBD1. In germline, CDR1 is MNHNS, CDR2 SASEGT. V trimming: 6 bases; J trimming: 2 bases; junction bases outside the gene matches: 5. The CDR3 spans 14 residues. As DNA, the CDR3 is TGTGCCAGCAGATCGACAGGGTCCACAGATACGCAGTATTTT. It is translated as CASRSTGSTDTQYF.

This clonotype was counted many times. V is TRBV9 and J is TRBJ1-1; D remains ambiguous. The CDR3 extends over 14 amino acids. Germline lookup yields CDR1 SGDLS and CDR2 YYNGEE. Trimming took off 1 base at V and 3 bases at J, with 10 bases between the two ends. The chain's CDR3 is CASSVLTADTEAFF. The CDR3 coding sequence is TGTGCCAGCAGCGTATTGACGGCGGACACTGAAGCTTTCTTT.

The genes are TRBV10-2 and TRBJ1-2; a possible D gene is TRBD1 (6 bases). The CDR3 contains 17 residues. Germline V gives CDR1 WSHSY, CDR2 SAAADI. The V and J ends lost 0 bases and 4 bases respectively, with 18 bases between them. The CDR3: CASSESLRGRRGYGYTF. In DNA, the CDR3 is TGCGCCAGCAGTGAGTCACTCAGGGGCCGCCGGGGCTATGGCTACACCTTC.

This clonotype was found many times. The rearrangement uses TRBV5-1 and TRBJ2-1, with TRBD1 identical over 9 bases. V lost 0 bases and J lost 6; bases outside the gene matches: 16. In germline, CDR1 is SGHRS, CDR2 YFSETQ. The CDR3 extends over 19 amino acids. The CDR3 is CASSLGRDRVSGPINEQFF. In DNA, the CDR3 is TGCGCCAGCAGCTTGGGCCGGGACAGGGTCAGCGGTCCCATCAATGAGCAGTTCTTC.

The table lists this clonotype with many counts. CDR3 sequence: CSVPRGGAYNEQFF. The CDR3 region has the DNA TGCAGCGTTCCCCGGGGGGGCGCCTACAATGAGCAGTTCTTC. The chain uses TRBV29-1 and TRBJ2-1, with TRBD2 matching 8 bases. The ends lost 5 bases at V and 2 bases at J; junction bases unmatched: 5. CDR3 length: 14 amino acids. Germline loops: CDR1 SQVTM, CDR2 ANQGSEA.

This clonotype was counted a few times. The genes are TRBV7-2 and TRBJ1-3, with 7 bases aligning to TRBD1. V was pared by 4 bases and J by 2 bases, with 5 bases of the junction left unmatched. CDR3 size: 15 residues. Germline lookup yields CDR1 SGHTA and CDR2 FQGNSA. As DNA, the CDR3 is TGTGCCAGCAGCTCGACAGGACAGGCTGGAAACACCATATATTTT. Amino acid sequence: CASSSTGQAGNTIYF.

This clonotype was recorded at least ten times. J is TRBJ2-5 and V is TRBV20-1; the match to TRBD1 covers 9 bases. CDR1 and CDR2 from the germline V gene are DFQATT and SNEGSKA (reference sequence). Trimming at V came to 4 bases and at J to 3 bases, leaving 3 bases not matched to a gene. This CDR3 spans 13 amino acids. Written as DNA, the CDR3 is TGCAGTGCTACGGACAGGGGAAAAGAGACCCAGTACTTC. Residues: CSATDRGKETQYF.

As regards this clonotype: This sequence may be a read error, since a much larger clone differs from it by one base. The chain couples TRBV6-2 or TRBV6-3 to TRBJ2-1; D gene uncertain. The CDR3 consists of 14 residues. The V gene lost 4 bases and the J gene lost 12 bases, with 19 bases spanning the gap. CDR1 and CDR2 from the germline V gene are MNHEY and SVGEGT. CDR3 loop: CASSSKRLKYGQFF. The CDR3 nucleotides read TGTGCCAGCAGTTCTAAGCGATTAAAGTATGGGCAGTTCTTC.

About this clonotype itself: A clone one base away is much larger, so this may be a read error. The J gene is TRBJ1-1, the V gene TRBV3-1, with unresolved D. This CDR3 contains 14 residues. Germline CDR1 reads LGHDT; CDR2 reads YNNKEL (reference sequence). CDR3 in amino acids: CTSSQEGRKTEAFF. Written as DNA, the CDR3 is TGTACCAGCAGCCAAGAAGGCAGGAAGACTGAAGCTTTCTTT.

The table lists this clonotype with a few counts. V usage is TRBV19 and J usage is TRBJ2-3; D possibly corresponds to TRBD2 (5 bases). The length of the CDR3 is 14 residues. Germline V gene sequence: CDR1 LNHDA, CDR2 SQIVND (reference sequence). V lost 1 base and J 0 bases, leaving 5 bases between the germline ends. As DNA, the CDR3 is TGTGCCAGTAGTATAGGGACTAGCACAGATACGCAGTATTTT. It yields the protein CASSIGTSTDTQYF.

This clonotype was counted at least ten times. J is TRBJ2-1 and V is TRBV12-3 or TRBV12-4; 12 positions agree with TRBD2. The CDR3 has 14 residues. V shed 6 bases, J shed 6 bases, and the junction held 3 bases outside the gene matches. CDR3 residues: CASRASGGANEQFF. The CDR3 region has the DNA TGTGCCAGCAGGGCTAGCGGGGGGGCCAATGAGCAGTTCTTC.

This rearrangement joins TRBV29-1 to TRBJ2-3, with a tentative D call TRBD1 (5 bases). Germline CDR1 SQVTM, CDR2 ANQGSEA. The CDR3 loop spans 13 amino acids. V was cut by 7 bases and J by 0 bases, with 11 bases left in between. In nucleotides, the CDR3 is TGCAGCGCCGACAGCGCTAGCACAGATACGCAGTATTTT. This codes for CSADSASTDTQYF.

In its sample, this clonotype was seen many times. The chain combines TRBV5-1 with TRBJ2-3; 11 nucleotides line up with TRBD1. CDR3 length: 16 amino acids. CDR1 is SGHRS, CDR2 YFSETQ, per germline. V shed 2 bases and J 6 bases; nucleotides not matched to a gene: 8. The CDR3 DNA follows: TGCGCCAGCAGCTTAGGACAGGGGGCGTCAGTTGATACGCAGTATTTT. The encoded protein is CASSLGQGASVDTQYF. Using reference TRBV5-1 and TRBJ2-3 for the parts outside the CDR3, the full variable domain is KAGVTQTPRYLIKTRGQQVTLSCSPISGHRSVSWYQQTPGQGLQFLFEYFSETQRNKGNFPGRFSGRQFSNSRSEMNVSTLELGDSALYLCASSLGQGASVDTQYFGPGTRLTVL.

This clonotype has more than one count but fewer than ten. The chain employs TRBV12-3 or TRBV12-4 and TRBJ1-6, with a tentative D call TRBD1 (5 bases). Trimming shortened V by 1 base and J by 13 bases, and 14 bases separated the two germline ends. CDR3 length: 14 amino acids. DNA for the CDR3: TGTGCCAGCAGTTTAGTGGAAGGGGCCGGGCCCCTCCACTTT. Its translation: CASSLVEGAGPLHF.